This TCR beta chain was documented in a study of blood T cells in healthy people across ages. This clonotype was counted only a few times. With 0 bases removed from V and 5 bases from J, the gap between germline ends came to 8 bases. The CDR3 spans 13 residues. Next came a second PCR, run for about 6 to 12 cycles, which used a sample-barcoded 5' primer along with a J-beta primer mix. Using its own MiXCR run on the 5' RACE reads, TCRdb lists one record per CDR3 protein. The repertoire holds 920,000 or so distinct CDR3 sequences, with 40% to 55% as singletons. The TCR sequence derives from a woman aged 55-70 years in good health. The specimen sequenced was blood. V is TRBV12-3 or TRBV12-4 and J is TRBJ2-7; D is unresolved. Written as DNA, the CDR3 is TGTGCCAGCAGTTTAGCGCCTCAGGACGAGCAGTACTTC. This sequence encodes CASSLAPQDEQYF.